The T cell receptor beta chain under discussion was sequenced for a study of T cell responses to AZD1222 COVID-19 vaccine. The study's findings and limits: Repertoires were obtained solely post-peak T cell response. Females made up more of the donors, who were largely white British, and clonal diversity may have come out too low. Only six people who got AZD1222 tested seropositive at baseline.

Looked up from germline, CDR1 is KGHDR and CDR2 is SFDVKD. Trimming pared 4 bases from V and 5 bases from J, leaving 11 bases between. The CDR3 consists of 13 residues. As to this clone: The antigen is undetermined.

Using immunoSEQ multiplex PCR, the repertoire was profiled, and TCRdb retains in-frame clones only, with some absent. The sample has around 130,000 clones; just under 95% are singletons. V gene TRBV24-1 combines with J gene TRBJ2-7, with TRBD1 as a possible D gene (6 bases). Sequencing was performed on peripheral blood, taken 28 days after the second AZD1222 dose. The sequence was collected from an adult who received the AZD1222 COVID-19 vaccine. The CDR3 region is CATSDGAGDEQYF. The CDR3 DNA follows: TGTGCCACCAGTGACGGTGCAGGGGACGAGCAGTACTTC.